These 10 T cell receptor beta chains were sequenced from one sample in a study of Ad26.COV2.S vaccination and SARS-CoV-2 variants (TCRdb year 2021). Library generation was performed with the immunoSEQ multiplex PCR assay. TCRdb re-hosts the immuneACCESS table, in-frame sequences only. Its copies lack some clones; in the studies checked, an unresolved V gene accounts for under half of them, and the cause for the rest is not known. In all, the sample holds more than 150,000 clones, and around 85% of those were seen once. About 5.9% of the sample comes from the top ten. The sample's time point, from its label and the paper: individuals recovered from natural SARS-CoV-2 infection. This specimen consisted of peripheral blood, obtained after recovery from COVID-19. Source of these receptors: a human donor who had recovered from COVID-19.

The chain has TRBV5-1 and TRBJ1-2, with a tentative D call TRBD1 (6 bases). Germline CDR1 SGHRS, CDR2 YFSETQ. Trimming took off 4 bases at V and 8 bases at J, with 18 bases between the two ends. The CDR3 spans 14 residues. CDR3 sequence: CASSQDRHNGGYTF. Written as DNA, the CDR3 is TGCGCCAGCAGCCAGGACAGACACAATGGGGGCTACACCTTC.

The chain recombines TRBV28 with TRBJ1-1; D possibly corresponds to TRBD1 (5 bases). Germline assignment: CDR1 MDHEN and CDR2 SYDVKM. V lost 8 bases and J lost 5, with 15 bases in between. The length of the CDR3 is 13 residues. The CDR3 DNA reads TGTGCCAGCGGGAGAAGTCGGGGGACTGAAGCTTTCTTT. This gives the protein CASGRSRGTEAFF.

CDR3 bases: TGTGCCAGCAGTTTAACCCGCCCGTCGGAGCAGTACTTC. As protein: CASSLTRPSEQYF. V gene TRBV12-3 or TRBV12-4 combines with J gene TRBJ2-7; D remains unclear. V lost 2 bases, J lost 7 bases, and 12 bases lay in between. There are 13 residues in the CDR3.

The chain recombines TRBV5-6 with TRBJ2-3, with D perhaps matching TRBD2 (6 bases). V lost 2 bases and J 6 bases, leaving 10 bases between the germline ends. The CDR3 spans 13 residues. CDR1 is SGHDT and CDR2 is YYEEEE in the germline V gene. CDR3 in DNA: TGTGCCAGCAGCTTCCCGGGAGTGGATACGCAGTATTTT. This codes for CASSFPGVDTQYF.

The chain is built from TRBV7-8 and TRBJ1-2, with 10 bases that match TRBD1. Germline V gene sequence: CDR1 SGHVS, CDR2 FQNEAQ. The CDR3 loop spans 16 amino acids. Trimming removed 5 bases from V and 2 bases from J; junction bases left unmatched: 8. For the CDR3, the DNA is TGTGCCAGCAGCCCACGGACAGGGGGTAGGAACTATGGCTACACCTTC. This gives the protein CASSPRTGGRNYGYTF.

This clone showed up just once. V gene TRBV7-2 combines with J gene TRBJ2-1; TRBD2 matches 7 bases. Trimming at V came to 1 base and at J to 0 bases, leaving 6 bases not matched to a gene. The length of the CDR3 is 17 residues. Germline CDR1 is SGHTA and CDR2 is FQGNSA. CDR3 protein: CASSLVYGGYSYNEQFF. CDR3 in DNA: TGTGCCAGCAGCTTAGTTTACGGGGGGTACTCCTACAATGAGCAGTTCTTC. The full variable domain, with the rest looked up from reference TRBV7-2 and TRBJ2-1, is GAGVSQSPSNKVTEKGKDVELRCDPISGHTALYWYRQSLGQGLEFLIYFQGNSAPDKSGLPSDRFSAERTGGSVSTLTIQRTQQEDSAVYLCASSLVYGGYSYNEQFFGPGTRLTVL.

This sequence joins TRBV9 and TRBJ2-1; 9 bases line up with TRBD2. Losses at the gene ends were 4 bases for V and 0 bases for J; bases not matched to a gene: 8. CDR3 size: 17 residues. Germline-derived CDR1 and CDR2 are SGDLS and YYNGEE. The CDR3 here is CASSPGTSWSSYNEQFF. In DNA, the CDR3 is TGTGCCAGCAGCCCCGGGACTAGCTGGAGCTCCTACAATGAGCAGTTCTTC.

This chain connects TRBV18 to TRBJ2-1; no definite D call. Germline V gives CDR1 KGHSH, CDR2 LQKENI. CDR3 length equals 14 residues. V lost 3 bases, J lost 7 bases, and 13 bases lay in between. CDR3 amino acids: CASSPSWTPNEQFF. The CDR3 region has the DNA TGTGCCAGCTCACCGAGTTGGACGCCTAATGAGCAGTTCTTC.

This chain joins TRBV18 and TRBJ2-5, with unresolved D. Looked up from germline, CDR1 is KGHSH and CDR2 is LQKENI. CDR3 length: 14 residues. Trimming stripped 3 bases from V and 1 base from J, with 9 bases between. Here the CDR3 reads CASSPLPAQETQYF. The DNA for the CDR3 is TGTGCCAGCTCACCCCTTCCGGCCCAAGAGACCCAGTACTTC.

The gene calls are TRBV27 and TRBJ2-7; D may be TRBD2 (5 bases). This CDR3 region has 13 residues. Looked up from germline, CDR1 is MNHEY and CDR2 is SMNVEV (reference sequence). V was cut by 6 bases and J by 1 base, with 10 bases left in between. DNA of the CDR3: TGTGCCAGCAGGCGGACTGCATCCTACGAGCAGTACTTC. Its translation: CASRRTASYEQYF.